The T cell receptor (beta chain) described here comes from a study of human T cells and chemical hapten exposure. Overall study: Skin on the upper inner arm, approximately 2 cm by approximately 2 cm in size, was sensitized with 2% DPC.

The library tagged each cDNA molecule with unique molecular identifiers. TCRdb processed the RACE reads anew with MiXCR; each CDR3 protein has one entry. Here the sample spans 240,000 or so distinct CDR3 sequences, approximately 8.6% being singletons. Germline V gene data show CDR1 as SGHTA and CDR2 as FQGNSA. Trimming removed 1 base from V and 7 bases from J, with 11 bases in between. This CDR3 has 13 amino acids. Documented time point: pre-sensitization, week 0. Treatment reported: therapeutic diphenylcyclopropenone sensitization with weekly scalp DPC. The specimen comprised whole blood, sampled in connection with sensitization to the hapten diphenylcyclopropenone (DPC). J is TRBJ2-7 and V is TRBV7-2, with D perhaps TRBD2 (5 bases). The receptor comes from a middle-aged woman with alopecia areata. Some clones in this sample may be carry-over from other donors' samples. The CDR3 DNA reads as TGTGCCAGCAGCTTAGTGGCGGGCCTGGAGCAGTACTTC. Protein: CASSLVAGLEQYF.